This T cell receptor (beta chain) stems from a study of T cell changes during pregnancy in multiple sclerosis. Only in-frame clones appear in the TCRdb table, and some are missing; sequencing was by immunoSEQ multiplex PCR. The sample yields around 100,000 clones, just over 90% seen once. The CDR3 has 14 residues. V shed 4 bases and J shed 1 base, with 11 bases lying between them. Germline loops: CDR1 SGHRS, CDR2 YFSETQ. The sample consisted of peripheral blood, taken after pregnancy. The J gene is TRBJ1-1, the V gene TRBV5-1; possible D gene TRBD1, 5 bases. The receptor's source is a female donor with multiple sclerosis, enrolled in a pregnancy study. The CDR3 spells CASSIWGGNTEAFF. The CDR3 DNA reads TGCGCCAGCAGCATATGGGGCGGGAACACTGAAGCTTTCTTT.